One and the same sample provided the 15 T cell receptor beta chains below, sequenced in a study of radiation and T cells in renal cell carcinoma (dated by TCRdb to the early 2020s). Libraries were built with the immunoSEQ multiplex PCR assay. TCRdb stores this immuneACCESS table with in-frame sequences only. Part of the clones is absent; in the studies checked, under half of the shortfall reflects unresolved V genes, and no reason is known for the rest. Recorded for this sample are some 20,000 clones; around 63% of them occurred a single time. About 30% of the sample belongs to the ten largest clones. The intended sense of this specimen's time point label: tumor resected at nephrectomy. The treatment or condition tag for this specimen amounts to: treatment-naive control, cytoreductive nephrectomy. Material: tumor tissue, obtained from a patient whose treatment was nephrectomy without radiotherapy. All receptors derive from a man aged 50 or older with renal cell carcinoma.

This clone has only a few counts. The V call is TRBV19, the J call TRBJ1-1; 9 bases line up with TRBD1. CDR3 length equals 14 residues. Germline V lookup: CDR1 LNHDA, CDR2 SQIVND (reference sequence). Germline trimming cut 6 bases from V and 3 bases from J; bases unmatched to any gene: 5. The CDR3 here is CASRPGTGHTEAFF. The DNA for the CDR3 is TGTGCCAGTAGGCCCGGGACAGGGCACACTGAAGCTTTCTTT.

In its sample, this clone was seen a few times. The chain employs TRBV7-8 and TRBJ1-2; tentatively, D is TRBD1 (5 bases). Trimming shortened V by 5 bases and J by 2 bases, and 15 bases separated the two germline ends. The germline CDR1 and CDR2 sequences are SGHVS and FQNEAQ. CDR3 length: 15 residues. The CDR3 here is CASSPPGRSNYGYTF. The CDR3 DNA reads TGTGCCAGCAGCCCGCCGGGACGGAGCAACTATGGCTACACCTTC.

As concerns this clone: Other DNA variants within this sample encode the same CDR3. The chain is built from TRBV20-1 and TRBJ1-1; unclear D gene. V gave up 0 bases and J gave up 2 bases, with 1 base separating them. The CDR3 spans 11 residues. Germline V CDR1 and CDR2: DFQATT, SNEGSKA (reference sequence). The CDR3 is CSARENTEAFF. The CDR3 region has the DNA TGCAGTGCTAGAGAAAACACTGAAGCTTTCTTT.

This clone was seen a few times. A junction boundary mismatches the germline segment, possibly from a read error. The rearrangement uses TRBV19 and TRBJ1-2; 9 bases match TRBD1. CDR1 is LNHDA, CDR2 SQIVND, per germline (reference sequence). The length of the CDR3 is 13 residues. DNA of the CDR3: TGTGCCAGTAGTCCCGGGACAGGGAGACCCCAGGCCTTC. It is translated as CASSPGTGRPQAF. The variable domain in full, with the rest retrieved from reference TRBV19 and TRBJ1-2, is DGGITQSPKYLFRKEGQNVTLSCEQNLNHDAMYWYRQDPGQGLRLIYYSQIVNDFQKGDIAEGYSVSREKKESFPLTVTSAQKNPTAFYLCASSPGTGRPQAFGSGTRLTVV.

The chain combines TRBV29-1 with TRBJ1-1; 8 bases are a match to TRBD1. The CDR3 totals 14 residues. Germline V gene sequence: CDR1 SQVTM, CDR2 ANQGSEA. Trimming at V came to 6 bases and at J to 2 bases, leaving 8 bases not matched to a gene. The CDR3: CSVRGGTGNTEAFF. CDR3 in DNA: TGCAGCGTGAGGGGCGGGACAGGTAACACTGAAGCTTTCTTT.

The table lists this clone with a few counts. V is TRBV5-8 and J is TRBJ1-2, with no clear D. This CDR3 has 16 residues. CDR1 is SGHTS, CDR2 YDEGEE, per germline. V shed 1 base and J shed 5 bases, with 18 bases lying between them. The CDR3 sequence: CASSLKAGPWVYGYTF. The CDR3 region has the DNA TGTGCCAGCAGCTTGAAGGCAGGACCTTGGGTATATGGCTACACCTTC. Using reference TRBV5-8 and TRBJ1-2 for the parts outside the CDR3, the full variable domain is EAGVTQSPTHLIKTRGQQATLRCSPISGHTSVYWYQQALGLGLQFLLWYDEGEERNRGNFPPRFSGRQFPNYSSELNVNALELEDSALYLCASSLKAGPWVYGYTFGSGTRLTVV.

The gene calls are TRBV30 and TRBJ1-2; TRBD1 matches at 7 bases. Looked up from germline, CDR1 is GTSNPN and CDR2 is SVGIG (reference sequence). The CDR3 length is 14 residues. Unmatched junction bases numbered 11, after V lost 3 bases and J lost 7 bases. The CDR3 region has the DNA TGTGCCTGGAGAATAGGGGGCGCGAAAGGTGGCTACACCTTC. Translation: CAWRIGGAKGGYTF.

In its sample, this clone was seen a few times. V gene TRBV7-9 combines with J gene TRBJ1-4; TRBD1 aligns across 7 bases. The germline CDR1 and CDR2 sequences are SEHNR and FQNEAQ (reference sequence). The CDR3 sequence is 17 residues long. V trimming: 5 bases; J trimming: 0 bases; junction bases outside the gene matches: 9. The CDR3 DNA reads TGTGCCAGCAGCCAGGGACAGCTTAGTGCAACTAATGAAAAACTGTTTTTT. It translates to CASSQGQLSATNEKLFF. Full variable domain (rest looked up from reference TRBV7-9 and TRBJ1-4): DTGVSQNPRHKITKRGQNVTFRCDPISEHNRLYWYRQTLGQGPEFLTYFQNEAQLEKSRLLSDRFSAERPKGSFSTLEIQRTEQGDSAMYLCASSQGQLSATNEKLFFGSGTQLSVL.

CDR3 in amino acids: CASTLDRGRYNEQFF. In DNA, the CDR3 is TGTGCCAGTACCTTGGACAGGGGCCGATACAATGAGCAGTTCTTC. The chain joins TRBV19 to TRBJ2-1, with 9 bases matching TRBD1. Germline V lookup: CDR1 LNHDA, CDR2 SQIVND (reference sequence). After removal of 7 bases from V and 4 bases from J, the junction contained 8 bases not matched to a gene. This CDR3 spans 15 amino acids.

The chain recombines TRBV28 with TRBJ2-2; D not resolved. Germline values: CDR1 MDHEN, CDR2 SYDVKM. The V end was cut by 2 bases, the J end by 5 bases, with 9 bases between. CDR3 size: 14 residues. The CDR3 DNA reads TGTGCCAGCAGTTTAGGACGGTATACCGGGGAGCTGTTTTTT. It specifies CASSLGRYTGELFF.

This clone was seen a few times. The CDR3 DNA is TGTGCCAGCAGTCAGACTAGCCTAGGTTCCTACGAGCAGTACTTC. Amino acid sequence: CASSQTSLGSYEQYF. The genes are TRBV28 and TRBJ2-7, with TRBD2 matching over 7 bases. This CDR3 is 15 amino acids long. Unmatched junction bases numbered 8, after V lost 5 bases and J lost 1 base. CDR1 is MDHEN, CDR2 SYDVKM, per germline.

The chain employs TRBV9 and TRBJ2-5; D assignment may be TRBD1 or TRBD2 (5 bases each). In germline, CDR1 is SGDLS, CDR2 YYNGEE. Trimming cost V 0 bases and J 5 bases, with 11 bases left between them. The CDR3 length is 14 residues. The CDR3 loop is CASSVAGATETQYF. The CDR3 nucleotides read TGTGCCAGCAGCGTAGCCGGGGCCACGGAGACCCAGTACTTC.

The chain employs TRBV6-5 and TRBJ2-7; possibly TRBD1 or TRBD2 for D (5 bases each). V dropped 5 bases and J dropped 3 bases, with 17 bases sitting between them. The CDR3 loop spans 15 amino acids. The germline CDR1 and CDR2 sequences are MNHEY and SVGAGI. CDR3 bases: TGTGCCAGCAGTCAGGGCGGGTTTTGGGGCTACGAGCAGTACTTC. It is translated as CASSQGGFWGYEQYF.

The chain employs TRBV27 and TRBJ2-5, with a tentative D call TRBD1 (6 bases). CDR1 and CDR2 from the germline V gene are MNHEY and SMNVEV (reference sequence). The V gene lost 4 bases and the J gene lost 0 bases, with 9 bases spanning the gap. The CDR3 extends over 14 amino acids. CDR3 in DNA: TGTGCCAGCAGTTCCACAGGGTACCAAGAGACCCAGTACTTC. Translated, it gives CASSSTGYQETQYF.

This clone was picked up a small number of times. The rearrangement links TRBV13 to TRBJ2-2, with D maybe TRBD1 (6 bases). Germline lookup yields CDR1 PRHDT and CDR2 FYEKMQ (reference sequence). CDR3 length: 16 amino acids. The V and J ends lost 0 bases and 3 bases respectively, with 11 bases between them. For the CDR3, the DNA is TGTGCCAGCAGCTTAGGCCGGTCAGGGGACACCGGGGAGCTGTTTTTT. Translating it yields CASSLGRSGDTGELFF. Full variable domain (remainder filled in from reference TRBV13 and TRBJ2-2): AAGVIQSPRHLIKEKRETATLKCYPIPRHDTVYWYQQGPGQDPQFLISFYEKMQSDKGSIPDRFSAQQFSDYHSELNMSSLELGDSALYFCASSLGRSGDTGELFFGEGSRLTVL.